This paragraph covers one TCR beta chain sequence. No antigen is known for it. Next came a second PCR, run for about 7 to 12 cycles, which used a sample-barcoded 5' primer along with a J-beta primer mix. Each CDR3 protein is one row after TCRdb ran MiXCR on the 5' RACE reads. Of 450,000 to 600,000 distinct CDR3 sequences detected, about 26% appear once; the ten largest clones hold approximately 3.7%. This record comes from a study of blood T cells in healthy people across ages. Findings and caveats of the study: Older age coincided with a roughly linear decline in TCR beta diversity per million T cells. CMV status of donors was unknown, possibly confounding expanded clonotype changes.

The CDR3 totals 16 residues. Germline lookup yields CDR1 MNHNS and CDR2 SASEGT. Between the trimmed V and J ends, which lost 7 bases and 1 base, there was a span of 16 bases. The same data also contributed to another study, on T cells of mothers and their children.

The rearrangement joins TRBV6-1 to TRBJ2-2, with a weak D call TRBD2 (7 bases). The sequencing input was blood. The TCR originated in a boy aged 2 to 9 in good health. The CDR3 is CASTRRGPQNTGELFF. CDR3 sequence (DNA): TGTGCCAGCACGAGGCGGGGGCCCCAGAACACCGGGGAGCTGTTTTTT.